This entry lists 10 T cell receptor beta chains sequenced from one sample in a study of T cells in Graves' hyperthyroidism and ophthalmopathy (dated by TCRdb to about 2019). The library was made by multiplex PCR. The instrument was an Illumina HiSeq 2000. The TCR beta CDR3 regions were amplified from the RNA transcripts. A first-round RT-PCR of the TCR CDR3 used the HTBI primer set with the Qiagen OneStep RT-PCR kit. In-frame beta chains were kept once TCRdb had trimmed the public reads at Q25 with fastp and called clones with MiXCR. Each entry is one CDR3 protein sequence, shown with its most common DNA and genes. This sample comprises a few hundred thousand distinct CDR3 sequences, about 16% of them detected only once. The top ten clones comprise around 3.3% of the sample. The sample was blood. Source of these receptors: a woman between 35 and 50 years old with Graves' ophthalmopathy.

In its sample, this clonotype was seen many times. The chain has TRBV2 and TRBJ2-7; TRBD2 agrees at 10 bases. CDR3 length equals 16 residues. Germline V CDR1 and CDR2: SNHLY, FYNNEI. With V trimmed by 2 bases and J by 5 bases, 9 bases remained unmatched. The CDR3 DNA reads as TGTGCCAGCAGTGAAAGGTCTAGCGGGAGTAGTCACGAGCAGTACTTC. Its protein product is CASSERSSGSSHEQYF.

This clonotype was counted ten times or more. The chain uses TRBV20-1 and TRBJ2-7, with 11 bases matching TRBD2. J gave up 4 bases and V 2 bases, and 7 bases lay outside the gene matches. Germline-derived CDR1 and CDR2 are DFQATT and SNEGSKA (reference sequence). This CDR3 contains 15 residues. CDR3 loop: CSARLRTSGPYEQYF. The CDR3 DNA reads TGCAGTGCTAGACTGCGGACTAGCGGGCCATACGAGCAGTACTTC.

This clonotype was found many times. V gene TRBV3-1 combines with J gene TRBJ1-1; D is ambiguous. Deletions cut 4 bases from V and 4 bases from J, with 10 bases between. There are 13 residues in the CDR3. Germline lookup yields CDR1 LGHDT and CDR2 YNNKEL (reference sequence). As DNA, the CDR3 is TGTGCCAGCAGCCCCCTGTTTGGCACTGAAGCTTTCTTT. It encodes CASSPLFGTEAFF.

This clonotype was detected a few times. The genes are TRBV2 and TRBJ1-1; D unclear. The CDR3 has 14 amino acids. The V end lost 8 bases, the J end lost 0 bases, and 13 bases lay between the germline ends. Germline CDR1 SNHLY, CDR2 FYNNEI. CDR3 loop: CASSEGTLNTEAFF. CDR3 DNA: TGTGCCAGCTCGGAGGGAACCTTGAACACTGAAGCTTTCTTT.

About this clonotype: A much larger clone lies a single base off, so this may be a read error. The rearrangement joins TRBV2 to TRBJ2-3, with a weak D call TRBD2 (6 bases). The CDR3 is 14 amino acids. Trimming left V 8 bases short and J 5 bases short, with 17 bases between. CDR1 is SNHLY and CDR2 is FYNNEI in the germline V gene. The CDR3, as DNA: TGTGCCAGCTGCTTAACGGGAGTGGGAGATACGCAGTATTTT. It encodes CASCLTGVGDTQYF.

J is TRBJ1-1 and V is TRBV29-1, with D hard to call. The CDR3 loop spans 13 amino acids. Trimming shortened V by 6 bases and J by 4 bases, and 15 bases separated the two germline ends. The germline CDR1 and CDR2 sequences are SQVTM and ANQGSEA. Here the CDR3 reads CSVAGEVGTEAFF. The CDR3 nucleotides read TGCAGCGTAGCAGGTGAGGTTGGCACTGAAGCTTTCTTT.

The V call is TRBV5-1, the J call TRBJ2-6, with D tentatively TRBD2 (6 bases). Trimming pared 0 bases from V and 0 bases from J, leaving 13 bases between. This CDR3 has 18 amino acids. Germline V CDR1 and CDR2: SGHRS, YFSETQ. CDR3 DNA: TGCGCCAGCAGCTTGGTAGGAGGGTTAAGCTCTGGGGCCAACGTCCTGACTTTC. Encoded protein: CASSLVGGLSSGANVLTF.

Comments on this clonotype: A single base separates this from a much larger clone, so it may be a read error. The rearrangement links TRBV10-3 to TRBJ2-5, with 7 bases that match TRBD2. With 3 bases clipped from V and 2 bases from J, the junction kept 3 bases outside the gene matches. The CDR3 runs to 14 residues. Germline-derived CDR1 and CDR2 are ENHRY and SYGVKD. CDR3 amino acids: CAISDDSGQETQYF. The DNA for the CDR3 is TGTGCCATCAGTGACGATAGCGGGCAAGAGACCCAGTACTTC.

A note on this clonotype: A much larger clonotype is one base distant, so this may be a read error. J is TRBJ2-2 and V is TRBV2; the match to TRBD1 covers 8 bases. CDR1 is SNHLY, CDR2 FYNNEI, per germline. Germline trimming cut 4 bases from V and 3 bases from J; bases unmatched to any gene: 4. CDR3 size: 15 residues. The CDR3 reads CASSAGTGHTGELFF. The CDR3 nucleotides are TGTGCCAGCAGTGCCGGGACAGGACACACCGGGGAGCTGTTTTTT.

The chain couples TRBV7-8 to TRBJ1-1; D might be TRBD1 (6 bases). Trimming cost V 2 bases and J 7 bases, with 14 bases left between them. The CDR3 length is 14 residues. Germline CDR1 SGHVS, CDR2 FQNEAQ. The CDR3, as DNA: TGTGCCAGCAGCTTAAGGGGGGGTTTGGGTGAAGCTTTCTTT. Its translation is CASSLRGGLGEAFF.